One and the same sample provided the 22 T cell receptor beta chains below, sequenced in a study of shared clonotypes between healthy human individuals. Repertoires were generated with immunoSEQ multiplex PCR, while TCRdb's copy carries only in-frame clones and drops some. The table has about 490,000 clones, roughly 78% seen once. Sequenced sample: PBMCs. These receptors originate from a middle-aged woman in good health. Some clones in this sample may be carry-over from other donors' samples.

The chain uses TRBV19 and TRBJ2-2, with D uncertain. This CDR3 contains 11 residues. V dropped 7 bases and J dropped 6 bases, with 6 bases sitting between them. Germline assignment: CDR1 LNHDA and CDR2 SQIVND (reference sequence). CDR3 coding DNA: TGTGCCAGTAAAAAGGCCGGGGAGCTGTTTTTT. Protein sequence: CASKKAGELFF.

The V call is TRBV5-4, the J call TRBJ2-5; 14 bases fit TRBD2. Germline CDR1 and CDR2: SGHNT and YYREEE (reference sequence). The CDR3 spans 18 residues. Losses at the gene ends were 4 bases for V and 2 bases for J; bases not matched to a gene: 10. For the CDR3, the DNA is TGTGCCAGCAGCCCTGGAAGACTAGCGGGAGGGGGACAAGAGACCCAGTACTTC. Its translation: CASSPGRLAGGGQETQYF. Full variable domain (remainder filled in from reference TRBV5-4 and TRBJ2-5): ETGVTQSPTHLIKTRGQQVTLRCSSQSGHNTVSWYQQALGQGPQFIFQYYREEENGRGNFPPRFSGLQFPNYSSELNVNALELDDSALYLCASSPGRLAGGGQETQYFGPGTRLLVL.

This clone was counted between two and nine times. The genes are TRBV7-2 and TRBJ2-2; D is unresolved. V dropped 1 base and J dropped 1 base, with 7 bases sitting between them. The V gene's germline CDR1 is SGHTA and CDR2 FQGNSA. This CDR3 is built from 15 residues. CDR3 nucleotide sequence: TGTGCCAGCAGCTTAGGGGTCGGGAACACCGGGGAGCTGTTTTTT. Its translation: CASSLGVGNTGELFF. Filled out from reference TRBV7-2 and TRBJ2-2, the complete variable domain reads GAGVSQSPSNKVTEKGKDVELRCDPISGHTALYWYRQSLGQGLEFLIYFQGNSAPDKSGLPSDRFSAERTGGSVSTLTIQRTQQEDSAVYLCASSLGVGNTGELFFGEGSRLTVL.

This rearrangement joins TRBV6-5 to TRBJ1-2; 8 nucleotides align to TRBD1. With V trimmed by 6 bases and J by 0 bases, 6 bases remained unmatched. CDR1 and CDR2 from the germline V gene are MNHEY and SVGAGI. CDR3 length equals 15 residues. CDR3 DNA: TGTGCCAGCAGAAAAGGACAGGGCCCTAACTATGGCTACACCTTC. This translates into CASRKGQGPNYGYTF.

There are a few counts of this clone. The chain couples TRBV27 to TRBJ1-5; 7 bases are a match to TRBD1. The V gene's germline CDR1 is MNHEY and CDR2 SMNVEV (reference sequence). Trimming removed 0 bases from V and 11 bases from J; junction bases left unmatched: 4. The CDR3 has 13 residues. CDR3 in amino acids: CASSLSGQLTQHF. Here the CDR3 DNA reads TGTGCCAGCAGTTTATCGGGACAGTTGACCCAGCATTTT.

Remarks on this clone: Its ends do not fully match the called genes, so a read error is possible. The CDR3 coding sequence is TGTGCCAGCAGCTTTCAACTAGCATCCTTCAATGAGCAGTTCTTC. Protein product: CASSFQLASFNEQFF. The chain employs TRBV5-8 and TRBJ2-1; a weak D match, TRBD2 (6 bases). The length of the CDR3 is 15 residues. CDR1 and CDR2 from the germline V gene are SGHTS and YDEGEE.

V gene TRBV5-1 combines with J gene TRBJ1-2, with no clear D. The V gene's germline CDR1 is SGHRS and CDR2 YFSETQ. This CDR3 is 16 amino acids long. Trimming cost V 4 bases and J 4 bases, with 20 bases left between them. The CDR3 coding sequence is TGCGCCAGCAGCCAAGGGCCAAGTGGCAGGAGCTATGGCTACACCTTC. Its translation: CASSQGPSGRSYGYTF.

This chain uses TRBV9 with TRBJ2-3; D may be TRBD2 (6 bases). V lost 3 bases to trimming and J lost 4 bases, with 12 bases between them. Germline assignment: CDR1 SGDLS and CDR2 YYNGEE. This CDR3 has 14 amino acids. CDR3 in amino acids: CASSALAYADTQYF. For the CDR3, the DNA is TGTGCCAGCAGCGCCCTAGCGTACGCAGATACGCAGTATTTT.

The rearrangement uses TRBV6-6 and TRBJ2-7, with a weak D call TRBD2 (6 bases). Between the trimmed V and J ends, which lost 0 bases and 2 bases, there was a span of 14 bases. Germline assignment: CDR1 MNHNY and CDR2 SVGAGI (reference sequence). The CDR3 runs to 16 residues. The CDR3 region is CASSYSRVAEAYEQYF. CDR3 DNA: TGTGCCAGCAGTTACTCGAGGGTAGCGGAGGCCTACGAGCAGTACTTC.

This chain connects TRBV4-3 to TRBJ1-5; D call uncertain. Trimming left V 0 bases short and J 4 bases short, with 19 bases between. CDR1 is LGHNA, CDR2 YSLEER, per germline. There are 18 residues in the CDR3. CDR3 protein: CASSQDYFLLAGNQPQHF. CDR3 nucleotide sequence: TGCGCCAGCAGCCAAGACTACTTTCTGCTAGCTGGGAATCAGCCCCAGCATTTT.

CDR3 protein: CAISEPLGLAGAGELFF. Here the CDR3 DNA reads TGTGCCATCAGTGAACCCTTAGGACTAGCGGGAGCCGGGGAGCTGTTTTTT. The chain couples TRBV10-3 to TRBJ2-2; 13 bases align to TRBD2. Germline V lookup: CDR1 ENHRY, CDR2 SYGVKD. Trimming took 3 bases from V and 6 from J; bases not matched to a gene: 7. The CDR3 covers 17 residues.

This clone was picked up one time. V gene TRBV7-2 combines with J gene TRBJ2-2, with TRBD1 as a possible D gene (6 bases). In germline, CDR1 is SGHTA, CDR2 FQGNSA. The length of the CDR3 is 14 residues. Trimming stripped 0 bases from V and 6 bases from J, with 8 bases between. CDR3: CASSLAGAPGELFF. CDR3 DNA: TGTGCCAGCAGCTTAGCGGGGGCCCCCGGGGAGCTGTTTTTT.

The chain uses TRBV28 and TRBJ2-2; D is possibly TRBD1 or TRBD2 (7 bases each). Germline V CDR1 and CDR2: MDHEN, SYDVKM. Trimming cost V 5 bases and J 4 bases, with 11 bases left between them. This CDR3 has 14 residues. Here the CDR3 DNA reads TGTGCCAGCAGTGGGGAGGGGGCCACCGGGGAGCTGTTTTTT. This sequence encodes CASSGEGATGELFF.

CDR3 in DNA: TGTGCCAGTAGTCTGGACGGCTTTCTCTATGGCTACACCTTC. Protein: CASSLDGFLYGYTF. The V gene is TRBV19, the J gene TRBJ1-2; D is ambiguous. Germline V lookup: CDR1 LNHDA, CDR2 SQIVND (reference sequence). V lost 5 bases and J 4 bases, leaving 14 bases between the germline ends. The CDR3 covers 14 residues.

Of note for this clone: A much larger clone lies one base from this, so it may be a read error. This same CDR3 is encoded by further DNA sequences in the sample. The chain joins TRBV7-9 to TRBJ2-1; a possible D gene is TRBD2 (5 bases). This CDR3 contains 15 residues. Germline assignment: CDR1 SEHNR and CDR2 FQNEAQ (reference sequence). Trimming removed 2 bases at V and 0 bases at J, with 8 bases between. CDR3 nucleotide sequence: TGTGCCAGCAGCTTACGAGGGAGCTCCTACAATGAGCAGTTCTTC. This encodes CASSLRGSSYNEQFF.

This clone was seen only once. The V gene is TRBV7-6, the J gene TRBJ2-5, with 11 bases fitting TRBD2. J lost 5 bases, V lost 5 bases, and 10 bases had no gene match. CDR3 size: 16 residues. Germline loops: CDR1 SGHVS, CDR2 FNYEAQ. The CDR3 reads CASSPRLAGSGETQYF. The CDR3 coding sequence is TGTGCCAGCAGCCCGCGACTAGCGGGATCTGGGGAGACCCAGTACTTC.

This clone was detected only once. The CDR3 coding sequence is TGTGCCAGCAGGATGGGAGACGGCAGCGGGGAAAAACTGTTTTTT. Its protein product is CASRMGDGSGEKLFF. The gene calls are TRBV6-1 and TRBJ1-4, with D hard to call. There are 15 residues in the CDR3. Trimming took off 6 bases at V and 8 bases at J, with 19 bases between the two ends. Germline V gives CDR1 MNHNS, CDR2 SASEGT.

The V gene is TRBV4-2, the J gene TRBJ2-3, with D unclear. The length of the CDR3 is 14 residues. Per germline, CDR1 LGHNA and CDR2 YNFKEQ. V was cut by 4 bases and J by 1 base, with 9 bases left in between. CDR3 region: CASSRNRGTDTQYF. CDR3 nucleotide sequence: TGTGCCAGCAGCCGGAATAGGGGCACAGATACGCAGTATTTT.

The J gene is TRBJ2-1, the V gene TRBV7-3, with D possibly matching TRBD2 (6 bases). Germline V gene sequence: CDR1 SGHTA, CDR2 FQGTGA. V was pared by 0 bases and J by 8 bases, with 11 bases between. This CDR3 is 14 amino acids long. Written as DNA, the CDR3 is TGTGCCAGCAGCTTAACTAGGGGCGGGGATGAGCAGTTCTTC. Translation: CASSLTRGGDEQFF.

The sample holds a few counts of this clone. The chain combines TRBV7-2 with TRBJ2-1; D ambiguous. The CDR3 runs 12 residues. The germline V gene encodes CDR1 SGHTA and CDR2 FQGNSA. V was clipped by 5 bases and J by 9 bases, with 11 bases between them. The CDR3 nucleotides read TGTGCCAGCAGCCTTTCGACTCTTGAGCAGTTCTTC. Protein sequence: CASSLSTLEQFF.

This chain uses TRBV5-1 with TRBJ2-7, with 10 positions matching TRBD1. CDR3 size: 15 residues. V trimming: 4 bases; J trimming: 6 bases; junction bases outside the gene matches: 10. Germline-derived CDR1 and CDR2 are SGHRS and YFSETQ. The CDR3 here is CASSPHPDRGGEQYF. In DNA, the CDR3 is TGCGCCAGCAGCCCCCACCCGGACAGGGGGGGCGAGCAGTACTTC. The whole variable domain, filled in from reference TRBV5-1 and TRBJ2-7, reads KAGVTQTPRYLIKTRGQQVTLSCSPISGHRSVSWYQQTPGQGLQFLFEYFSETQRNKGNFPGRFSGRQFSNSRSEMNVSTLELGDSALYLCASSPHPDRGGEQYFGPGTRLTVT.

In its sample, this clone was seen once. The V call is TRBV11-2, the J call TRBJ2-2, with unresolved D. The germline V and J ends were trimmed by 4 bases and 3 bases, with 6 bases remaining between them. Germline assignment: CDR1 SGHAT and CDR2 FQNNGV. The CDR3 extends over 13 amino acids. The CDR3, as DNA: TGTGCCAGCAGCTGGGATCACACCGGGGAGCTGTTTTTT. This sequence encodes CASSWDHTGELFF.